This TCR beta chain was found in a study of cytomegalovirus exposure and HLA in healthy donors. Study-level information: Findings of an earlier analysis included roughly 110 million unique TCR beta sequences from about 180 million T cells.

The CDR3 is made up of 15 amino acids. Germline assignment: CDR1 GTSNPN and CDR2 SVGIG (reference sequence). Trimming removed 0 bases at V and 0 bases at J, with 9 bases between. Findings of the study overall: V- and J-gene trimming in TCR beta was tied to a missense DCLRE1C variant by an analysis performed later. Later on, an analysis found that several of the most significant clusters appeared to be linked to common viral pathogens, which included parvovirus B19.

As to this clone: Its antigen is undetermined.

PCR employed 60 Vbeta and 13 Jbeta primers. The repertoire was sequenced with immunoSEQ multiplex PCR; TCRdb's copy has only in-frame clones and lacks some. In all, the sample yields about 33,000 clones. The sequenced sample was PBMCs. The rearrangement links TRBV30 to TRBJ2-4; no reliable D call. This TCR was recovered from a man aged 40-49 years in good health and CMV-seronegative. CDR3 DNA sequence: TGTGCCTGGAGTGTGACTGGATTAGCCAAAAACATTCAGTACTTC. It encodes CAWSVTGLAKNIQYF.